The source of this TCR beta chain is a study of cytomegalovirus exposure and HLA in healthy donors. Overall study: The study's early data release held 75 million to 95 million unique TCRs from HLA-typed donors.

Study findings and constraints: Some V segments could not be told apart, so they were left out, TRBV6-2 and TRBV6-3 among them. A highly shared variant cluster was judged a likely technical artifact.

Comment on this clone: Its antigen remains unidentified.

The study ran its PCR with 60 Vbeta and 13 Jbeta primers. How the authors handled the data: As a later analysis found, there were 82 million or so unique TCR beta chains, of which approximately 10 million were shared. TCRdb's table, derived via immunoSEQ multiplex PCR, lists solely in-frame clones and lacks some. Clone size and V and J calls were adopted from that table, with D and trimming inferred from the DNA. Of about 160,000 clones listed, about three quarters were seen once; the top ten hold 0.98%. The CDR3 length is 15 residues. The germline V gene has CDR1 SGHVS and CDR2 FNYEAQ. The V segment lost 5 bases and the J segment 2 bases; nucleotides outside the gene matches: 6.

The clonotype comes from a woman aged 50 to 60 in good health and CMV-seropositive. The sequenced sample consisted of PBMCs. The chain has TRBV7-6 and TRBJ2-5, with 9 bases matching TRBD1. The CDR3 nucleotides read TGTGCCAGCAGCGCGGACAGGGGCGTACAAGAGACCCAGTACTTC. Its protein is CASSADRGVQETQYF. The whole variable domain, remainder taken from reference TRBV7-6 and TRBJ2-5, is GAGVSQSPRYKVTKRGQDVALRCDPISGHVSLYWYRQALGQGPEFLTYFNYEAQQDKSGLPNDRFSAERPEGSISTLTIQRTEQRDSAMYRCASSADRGVQETQYFGPGTRLLVL.